One sample yielded the 15 T cell receptor beta chains listed below, sequenced in a study of memory CD4+ T cells and cytomegalovirus serostatus. Assay: immunoSEQ multiplex PCR; the TCRdb copy retains only in-frame clones and omits some. The table shows under 45,000 clones, with 75% to 85% occurring only once. Single viable CD3+CD4+CD8-CD45RO+ cells were sorted as the memory CD4+ T cells. The sequenced sample was memory CD4+ T cells from blood. These receptors all stem from an adult in good health and CMV-seronegative.

On this clone itself: Mismatch with germline at one junction end may stem from a read error. This chain joins TRBV5-6 and TRBJ2-7; TRBD1 might be the D (5 bases). This CDR3 is 13 amino acids long. The germline V gene encodes CDR1 SGHDT and CDR2 YYEEEE. The CDR3 DNA reads TGTGCCAGCAGCTTGGGGGCCCTCAGGGATAAGTTGTTC. It translates to CASSLGALRDKLF.

The chain couples TRBV7-9 to TRBJ1-4; possible D gene TRBD1, 5 bases. Between the trimmed V and J ends, which lost 4 bases and 8 bases, there was a span of 17 bases. The germline V gene encodes CDR1 SEHNR and CDR2 FQNEAQ (reference sequence). The CDR3 spans 15 residues. CDR3: CASSSWGGTVEKLFF. The CDR3, as DNA: TGTGCCAGCAGCTCGTGGGGAGGGACGGTAGAAAAACTGTTTTTT.

The V call is TRBV10-3, the J call TRBJ1-1, with TRBD1 as a possible D gene (6 bases). This CDR3 region has 17 residues. In germline, CDR1 is ENHRY, CDR2 SYGVKD. The V gene lost 6 bases and the J gene lost 5 bases, with 25 bases spanning the gap. The CDR3 sequence is CAISTGTSLLVRTEAFF. CDR3 DNA: TGTGCCATCAGCACCGGGACATCGCTGCTTGTGAGAACTGAAGCTTTCTTT.

The chain has TRBV5-4 and TRBJ2-5; D possibly corresponds to TRBD2 (6 bases). V lost 1 base and J lost 2, with 9 bases in between. The CDR3 consists of 14 residues. Germline values: CDR1 SGHNT, CDR2 YYREEE (reference sequence). The DNA for the CDR3 is TGTGCCAGCAGCTTGATGCGGGGACAAGAGACCCAGTACTTC. The encoded protein is CASSLMRGQETQYF.

This clone was counted a few times. The CDR3 sequence: CASSVGFGGGTDTQYF. Written as DNA, the CDR3 is TGTGCCAGCAGCGTAGGGTTCGGGGGAGGCACAGATACGCAGTATTTT. The V call is TRBV9, the J call TRBJ2-3; possible D gene TRBD2, 6 bases. V was clipped by 0 bases and J by 1 base, with 12 bases between them. Per the germline V gene, CDR1 is SGDLS and CDR2 is YYNGEE. This CDR3 is 16 amino acids long.

This clone was seen only once. The chain couples TRBV5-1 to TRBJ2-3; a possible D gene is TRBD1 (6 bases). Germline loops: CDR1 SGHRS, CDR2 YFSETQ. The CDR3 covers 13 residues. Trimming took 0 bases from V and 4 from J, leaving 6 bases between them. The CDR3: CASSLGGPDTQYF. The DNA of the CDR3 is TGCGCCAGCAGCTTGGGGGGGCCAGATACGCAGTATTTT.

This clone showed up just a few times. The genes are TRBV19 and TRBJ1-1; D uncertain. The CDR3 runs to 13 residues. Per the germline V gene, CDR1 is LNHDA and CDR2 is SQIVND (reference sequence). Trimming took 2 bases from V and 1 from J, leaving 5 bases between them. This CDR3 reads CASSIPPNTEAFF. The CDR3 DNA is TGTGCCAGTAGTATACCCCCGAACACTGAAGCTTTCTTT.

The rearrangement uses TRBV27 and TRBJ2-5, with 9 positions matching TRBD2. Germline lookup yields CDR1 MNHEY and CDR2 SMNVEV (reference sequence). V shed 8 bases, J shed 5 bases, and the junction held 15 bases outside the gene matches. The CDR3 has 16 amino acids. CDR3 in DNA: TGTGCCAGCGGGTCGGCGGGAGGGCTGGCTGGGGAGACCCAGTACTTC. Protein product: CASGSAGGLAGETQYF.

This clone was seen a few times. CDR3 sequence reads: CASSQGLATYEQYF. The CDR3 bases are TGCGCCAGCAGCCAAGGACTAGCGACCTACGAGCAGTACTTC. The chain uses TRBV4-3 and TRBJ2-7; TRBD2 agrees at 8 bases. CDR3 size: 14 residues. The germline CDR1 and CDR2 sequences are LGHNA and YSLEER. Trimming removed 1 base from V and 2 bases from J; junction bases left unmatched: 1.

The J gene is TRBJ2-3, the V gene TRBV28; 11 bases align to TRBD2. This CDR3 region has 18 residues. Unmatched junction bases numbered 14, after V lost 6 bases and J lost 3 bases. Germline V CDR1 and CDR2: MDHEN, SYDVKM. The CDR3 DNA follows: TGTGCCAGCAGCATGACGTGGCGTGCTAGCGGGAGGACAGATACGCAGTATTTT. Protein product: CASSMTWRASGRTDTQYF.

The table lists this clone with a few counts. This chain's CDR3 is CASSSGGLAGADTQYF. CDR3 sequence (DNA): TGCGCCAGCAGCTCCGGAGGGCTAGCGGGAGCAGATACGCAGTATTTT. The chain joins TRBV5-1 to TRBJ2-3; 10 bases fit TRBD2. V trimming: 3 bases; J trimming: 4 bases; junction bases outside the gene matches: 8. The CDR3 is made up of 16 amino acids. Germline V gene sequence: CDR1 SGHRS, CDR2 YFSETQ.

The V gene is TRBV5-6, the J gene TRBJ2-3, with D possibly being TRBD1 (5 bases). CDR1 and CDR2 from the germline V gene are SGHDT and YYEEEE. The CDR3 spans 15 residues. V lost 2 bases to trimming and J lost 2 bases, with 12 bases between them. The CDR3 DNA reads TGTGCCAGCAGCTTTAAAGGGGATCCCACAGATACGCAGTATTTT. As protein: CASSFKGDPTDTQYF.

This clone was recorded a few times. At the DNA level, this CDR3 is encoded by other sequences in the same sample as well. The chain links TRBV11-2 to TRBJ1-1; D ambiguous. Trimming took 0 bases from V and 1 from J, leaving 3 bases between them. Germline V gene data show CDR1 as SGHAT and CDR2 as FQNNGV. The CDR3 totals 13 residues. CDR3 nucleotides: TGTGCCAGCAGCTTAGACCCGAACACTGAAGCTTTCTTT. It specifies CASSLDPNTEAFF. The full variable domain, in which reference TRBV11-2 and TRBJ1-1 provide the parts outside the CDR3, is EAGVAQSPRYKIIEKRQSVAFWCNPISGHATLYWYQQILGQGPKLLIQFQNNGVVDDSQLPKDRFSAERLKGVDSTLKIQPAKLEDSAVYLCASSLDPNTEAFFGQGTRLTVV.

CDR3 loop: CASGETGELFF. DNA for the CDR3: TGTGCCAGCGGAGAAACCGGGGAGCTGTTTTTT. The chain has TRBV28 and TRBJ2-2; D is undetermined. Germline V lookup: CDR1 MDHEN, CDR2 SYDVKM. The ends were cut back, 8 bases at V and 5 bases at J, with 6 bases in the middle. The CDR3 runs 11 residues.

The chain recombines TRBV30 with TRBJ1-6; possible D gene TRBD1, 6 bases. Trimming removed 7 bases at V and 5 bases at J, with 15 bases between. The CDR3 extends over 14 amino acids. The germline V gene encodes CDR1 GTSNPN and CDR2 SVGIG (reference sequence). CDR3 loop: CALTGAANNSPLHF. DNA for the CDR3: TGTGCCTTGACGGGGGCGGCCAATAATTCACCCCTCCACTTT.